Listed below are T cell receptor beta chains from one sample, sequenced in a study of cytomegalovirus exposure and HLA in healthy donors. The data were produced by immunoSEQ multiplex PCR, yet TCRdb's version contains in-frame clones alone and is incomplete. The sample lists approximately 110,000 clones, around 77% occurring once. Material for sequencing was PBMCs. The receptors originated from a woman aged 25 to 39 in good health and CMV-seropositive. Each CDR3 is given with its conserved first and last residue. A D gene is named only where the DNA matches it firmly. Rows give clone size only sometimes, using once, few, many, or a class for an expanded clone.

j_call	clone_size	d_call	v_call	cdr3_aa	cdr3_nt
TRBJ2-7	NA	TRBD2	TRBV4-1	CASSQDWGREGLYEQYF	TGCGCCAGCAGCCAAGATTGGGGACGGGAGGGCCTCTACGAGCAGTACTTC
TRBJ2-7	NA	NA	TRBV19	CASSIDLTVSYEQYF	TGTGCCAGTAGTATAGATCTGACAGTCTCCTACGAGCAGTACTTC
TRBJ1-5	NA	NA	TRBV6-5	CASSQQVNQPQHF	TGTGCCAGCAGCCAACAGGTCAATCAGCCCCAGCATTTT
TRBJ2-5	NA	NA	TRBV28	CASSPLAGETQYF	TGTGCCAGCAGTCCCTTAGCCGGAGAGACCCAGTACTTC
TRBJ1-1	NA	TRBD1	TRBV30	CAWSVGQGIGNTEAFF	TGTGCCTGGAGTGTAGGACAGGGGATTGGCAACACTGAAGCTTTCTTT
TRBJ1-1	few	NA	TRBV6-1	CASSEEIMNTEAFF	TGTGCCAGCAGTGAGGAGATCATGAACACTGAAGCTTTCTTT
TRBJ1-1	NA	TRBD1	TRBV30	CAWSLRDRNTEAFF	TGTGCCTGGAGCCTCCGGGACAGAAACACTGAAGCTTTCTTT
TRBJ2-3	NA	NA	TRBV5-4	CASSFQLTSTDTQYF	TGTGCCAGCAGCTTCCAGCTGACTAGCACAGATACGCAGTATTTT
TRBJ2-1	NA	NA	TRBV6-5	CASSLTQSARDNEQFF	TGTGCCAGCAGTTTAACACAATCTGCGCGGGACAATGAGCAGTTCTTC
TRBJ2-7	NA	TRBD1	TRBV13	CASSLGQGTYEQYF	TGTGCCAGCAGCTTAGGACAGGGGACCTACGAGCAGTACTTC
TRBJ2-1	NA	TRBD2	TRBV11-1	CASSPRLGAGDAGNEQFF	TGTGCCAGCAGCCCGCGATTGGGAGCGGGGGATGCGGGCAATGAGCAGTTCTTC
TRBJ1-3	NA	NA	TRBV6-1	CASSERRFGNTIYF	TGTGCCAGCAGTGAACGCAGGTTCGGAAACACCATATATTTT
TRBJ1-3	few	NA	TRBV4-2	CASSQELGLTFEEDTIYF	TGTGCCAGCAGCCAAGAGTTAGGGTTAACTTTCGAGGAGGACACCATATATTTT
TRBJ2-2	NA	NA	TRBV23-1	CASSQSCRDPGTGELFF	TGCGCCAGCAGTCAATCGTGCCGCGACCCGGGAACCGGGGAGCTGTTTTTT
TRBJ1-2	NA	NA	TRBV7-9	CASSDRDKTGGYTF	TGTGCCAGCAGCGACCGGGACAAGACGGGGGGCTACACCTTC
TRBJ1-2	NA	NA	TRBV18	CASSPPADHGYTF	TGTGCCAGCTCACCTCCGGCGGATCATGGCTACACCTTC
TRBJ2-2	NA	NA	TRBV25-1	CASSVPRTGELFF	TGTGCCAGTTCTGTCCCCCGGACCGGGGAGCTGTTTTTT
TRBJ1-5	NA	NA	TRBV5-4	CASSPDRGSNQPQHF	TGTGCCAGCAGCCCGGACCGGGGGAGCAATCAGCCCCAGCATTTT
TRBJ2-3	NA	TRBD2	TRBV5-1	CASSLEPGGRTGDTQYF	TGCGCCAGCAGCTTGGAACCGGGCGGGAGAACGGGAGATACGCAGTATTTT
TRBJ2-1	NA	TRBD2	TRBV9	CASSVEPGLALHEQFF	TGTGCCAGCAGCGTAGAACCGGGACTAGCGCTCCATGAGCAGTTCTTC
TRBJ1-4	NA	TRBD1	TRBV9	CASSATGTVNEKLFF	TGTGCCAGCAGCGCCACCGGGACAGTTAATGAAAAACTGTTTTTT
TRBJ1-2	NA	NA	TRBV5-6	CASSSPTGTPAFPTF	TGTGCCAGCAGCTCCCCCACAGGGACCCCGGCTTTCCCCACCTTC
TRBJ2-1	NA	NA	TRBV9	CASSVKGLLLGEQFF	TGTGCCAGCAGCGTAAAAGGACTCCTGCTGGGTGAGCAGTTCTTC
TRBJ1-4	NA	TRBD1	TRBV6-1	CASSEGGQVGSEKLFF	TGTGCCAGCAGTGAAGGTGGACAGGTGGGTTCCGAAAAACTGTTTTTT
TRBJ2-5	NA	TRBD1	TRBV5-1	CASSTGTGWQETQYF	TGCGCCAGCAGCACCGGGACAGGGTGGCAAGAGACCCAGTACTTC
TRBJ1-5	NA	TRBD1	TRBV2	CASSEARGNQPQHF	TGTGCCAGCAGTGAAGCCAGGGGGAATCAGCCCCAGCATTTT
TRBJ2-7	NA	NA	TRBV21-1	CASSARGKGGSYEQYF	TGTGCCAGCAGCGCGCGGGGGAAAGGGGGTTCCTACGAGCAGTACTTC
TRBJ1-6	NA	NA	TRBV6-1	CASSDNPTGLNSPLHF	TGTGCCAGCAGTGACAATCCCACAGGGTTAAATTCACCCCTCCACTTT
TRBJ2-3	few	TRBD2	TRBV5-4	CASSLTSGGRADTQYF	TGTGCCAGCAGCTTGACTAGCGGGGGGCGGGCAGATACGCAGTATTTT
TRBJ2-4	NA	TRBD1	TRBV6-5	CASSWDRGAKNIQYF	TGTGCCAGCAGTTGGGACAGGGGGGCCAAAAACATTCAGTACTTC
TRBJ2-3	NA	TRBD2	TRBV5-1	CASSFTSGTDTQYF	TGCGCCAGCAGCTTCACTAGCGGCACAGATACGCAGTATTTT
TRBJ1-5	once	NA	TRBV30	CAWSVTGPQHF	TGTGCCTGGAGTGTAACAGGGCCCCAGCATTTT
TRBJ1-4	NA	TRBD1	TRBV19	CASSMGQGNEKLFF	TGTGCCAGTAGTATGGGACAGGGGAATGAAAAACTGTTTTTT
TRBJ2-7	NA	TRBD1	TRBV19	CASSRQGYEQYF	TGTGCCAGTAGTAGACAGGGCTACGAGCAGTACTTC
TRBJ1-5	NA	NA	TRBV19	CASKIGSRGDNQPQHF	TGTGCCAGTAAAATCGGTTCAAGGGGCGACAATCAGCCCCAGCATTTT
TRBJ2-5	NA	NA	TRBV9	CASSVAGAGDQETQYF	TGTGCCAGCAGCGTAGCTGGGGCAGGGGACCAAGAGACCCAGTACTTC
TRBJ1-3	NA	NA	TRBV5-1	CASSLRESWTSQFPAGNTIYF	TGCGCCAGCAGCTTGCGAGAGAGTTGGACAAGCCAATTTCCCGCTGGAAACACCATATATTTT
TRBJ1-5	NA	TRBD1	TRBV25-1	CASSEGTASNQPQHF	TGTGCCAGCAGTGAGGGGACAGCCAGCAATCAGCCCCAGCATTTT
TRBJ2-7	NA	NA	TRBV4-1	CASSQGRATGVYEQYF	TGCGCCAGCAGCCAAGGTCGAGCGACGGGGGTTTACGAGCAGTACTTC
TRBJ2-3	NA	NA	TRBV9	CASSVVMDTQYF	TGTGCCAGCAGCGTAGTTATGGATACGCAGTATTTT
TRBJ2-2	NA	NA	TRBV27	CASTGWHGELFF	TGTGCCAGCACCGGGTGGCACGGGGAGCTGTTTTTT
TRBJ2-7	NA	TRBD1	TRBV27	CASSRLLTGYEQYF	TGTGCCAGCAGTCGTCTGCTGACAGGGTACGAGCAGTACTTC
TRBJ2-7	NA	TRBD2	TRBV28	CASSSLEAGATHTTLEQYF	TGTGCCAGCAGTTCCCTGGAAGCGGGAGCAACTCATACTACCCTCGAGCAGTACTTC
TRBJ2-2	NA	TRBD2	TRBV27	CASSLGLVSTGELFF	TGTGCCAGCAGTTTGGGACTAGTTTCCACCGGGGAGCTGTTTTTT
TRBJ1-2	NA	NA	TRBV15	CATSRPTYYGYTF	TGTGCCACCAGCAGACCAACATATTATGGCTACACCTTC
TRBJ1-2	NA	NA	TRBV29-1	CSVNFLLGYTF	TGCAGCGTAAATTTCCTCCTAGGCTACACCTTC
TRBJ2-1	NA	NA	TRBV7-9	CASSLVATVSLLHEQFF	TGTGCCAGCAGCTTAGTCGCGACAGTATCCCTCCTCCATGAGCAGTTCTTC
TRBJ2-7	NA	TRBD1	TRBV2	CASSETSDRGIQYF	TGTGCCAGCAGTGAAACCTCGGACAGGGGAATCCAGTACTTC
TRBJ2-7	NA	TRBD2	TRBV5-1	CASSTGTSGTNEQYF	TGCGCCAGCAGCACAGGGACTAGCGGGACGAACGAGCAGTACTTC
TRBJ1-2	NA	TRBD1	TRBV6-4	CASSTGTGELYGYTF	TGTGCCAGCAGTACCGGGACAGGGGAATTGTATGGCTACACCTTC
TRBJ2-1	NA	TRBD2	TRBV5-1	CASSLLAGGSNEQFF	TGCGCCAGCAGCTTGCTAGCGGGGGGGAGCAATGAGCAGTTCTTC
TRBJ1-1	NA	NA	TRBV5-6	CASSLVAGVTNTEAFF	TGTGCCAGCAGCTTGGTGGCAGGGGTTACGAACACTGAAGCTTTCTTT
TRBJ1-5	once	NA	TRBV2	CASSEGENQPQHF	TGTGCCAGCAGTGAGGGAGAGAATCAGCCCCAGCATTTT
TRBJ1-1	NA	TRBD1	TRBV10-1	CASSRDRVNTEAFF	TGCGCCAGCAGTAGAGACAGGGTGAACACTGAAGCTTTCTTT
TRBJ1-1	few	NA	TRBV6-6	CASSPRGNTEAFF	TGTGCCAGCAGTCCCCGCGGGAACACTGAAGCTTTCTTT
TRBJ1-5	once	NA	TRBV21-1	CASSNVLRDSNQPQHF	TGTGCCAGCAGCAACGTGTTGAGGGATAGCAATCAGCCCCAGCATTTT
TRBJ2-2	NA	TRBD2	TRBV27	CASRGTSGRSVPGELFF	TGTGCCAGCAGGGGGACTAGCGGGAGATCGGTCCCCGGGGAGCTGTTTTTT
TRBJ2-1	NA	NA	TRBV6-5	CASSLNRHEQFF	TGTGCCAGCAGTTTGAACAGGCATGAGCAGTTCTTC